What follows are 25 T cell receptor beta chains derived from one specimen sequenced in a study of blood T cell repertoires in COVID-19 (dated by TCRdb to 2018 to 2020). Libraries were made using the immunoSEQ multiplex PCR assay. As stored in TCRdb, this immuneACCESS dataset retains in-frame rearrangements with V and J assigned. A fraction of the clones does not appear; measured against another copy, unresolved V genes explain less than half of the discrepancy, and the remainder lacks a known reason. The sample table records roughly 40,000 clones; more than 75% of these occur just once. The top ten clonotypes cover roughly an eighth of the sample. Sequencing was carried out using peripheral blood. Source of these receptors: an older woman in a cohort sampled during active COVID-19.

The count of this clone is one. The rearrangement links TRBV3-1 (or the pseudogene TRBV3-2) to TRBJ2-3, with TRBD2 matching 14 bases. V was clipped by 1 base and J by 5 bases; unmatched bases: 2. Germline V gene data show CDR1 as LGHDT and CDR2 as YNNKEL (reference sequence). The CDR3 length is 16 residues. The CDR3 loop is CASSQGTSGRIDTQYF. CDR3 sequence (DNA): TGTGCCAGCAGCCAAGGGACTAGCGGGAGGATAGATACGCAGTATTTT.

V is TRBV19 and J is TRBJ1-1; no reliable D call. CDR3 length: 14 residues. The ends were cut back, 7 bases at V and 6 bases at J, with 18 bases in the middle. Germline lookup yields CDR1 LNHDA and CDR2 SQIVND (reference sequence). The CDR3 reads CASTFTMGSAEAFF. The DNA for the CDR3 is TGTGCCAGTACCTTCACTATGGGGAGCGCTGAAGCTTTCTTT.

The gene calls are TRBV7-9 and TRBJ2-5; TRBD2 is a possible D gene (5 bases). Germline-derived CDR1 and CDR2 are SEHNR and FQNEAQ (reference sequence). V was cut by 1 base and J by 0 bases, with 9 bases left in between. This CDR3 has 15 amino acids. In nucleotides, the CDR3 is TGTGCCAGCAGCTTAGTTCGGGGTAACCAAGAGACCCAGTACTTC. It specifies CASSLVRGNQETQYF.

This chain links TRBV11-2 with TRBJ1-1, with D uncertain. The V gene's germline CDR1 is SGHAT and CDR2 FQNNGV. This CDR3 contains 15 residues. Trimming cost V 1 base and J 3 bases, with 12 bases left between them. The chain's CDR3 is CASSLGMRIDTEAFF. The CDR3 bases are TGTGCCAGCAGCTTAGGTATGCGTATCGACACTGAAGCTTTCTTT.

This chain connects TRBV10-1 to TRBJ2-1, with 10 bases matching TRBD2. J was trimmed by 9 bases and V by 8 bases; bases with no gene match: 7. The CDR3 is 13 amino acids. From germline, CDR1 is WNHNN and CDR2 SYGVQD (reference sequence). The CDR3 loop is CASSKREGGEQFF. CDR3 coding DNA: TGCGCCAGCTCCAAGCGGGAGGGGGGTGAGCAGTTCTTC.

This clone was observed a single time. The chain couples TRBV4-1 to TRBJ2-3; D is uncertain. Per germline, CDR1 MGHRA and CDR2 YSYEKL. This CDR3 is built from 15 residues. V dropped 2 bases and J dropped 6 bases, with 15 bases sitting between them. DNA for the CDR3: TGCGCCAGCAGCCAAACGCAGGCATCACTTGATACGCAGTATTTT. It specifies CASSQTQASLDTQYF.

The V gene is TRBV18, the J gene TRBJ1-2; 9 bases match TRBD1. With V trimmed by 3 bases and J by 4 bases, 3 bases remained unmatched. This CDR3 contains 14 residues. Per germline, CDR1 KGHSH and CDR2 LQKENI. The DNA of the CDR3 is TGTGCCAGCTCACCCACGGGACAGGGCTATGGCTACACCTTC. Its translation: CASSPTGQGYGYTF. Based on the CDR3 plus reference TRBV18 and TRBJ1-2, the full variable domain is NAGVMQNPRHLVRRRGQEARLRCSPMKGHSHVYWYRQLPEEGLKFMVYLQKENIIDESGMPKERFSAEFPKEGPSILRIQQVVRGDSAAYFCASSPTGQGYGYTFGSGTRLTVV.

V gene TRBV30 combines with J gene TRBJ2-1; D is perhaps TRBD2 (6 bases). Per the germline V gene, CDR1 is GTSNPN and CDR2 is SVGIG (reference sequence). Deletions cut 2 bases from V and 10 bases from J, with 15 bases between. This CDR3 region has 13 residues. Here the CDR3 DNA reads TGTGCCTGGAGTCTGGACTACCGAGGGGAGCAGTTCTTC. Encoded protein: CAWSLDYRGEQFF.

This chain joins TRBV3-1 (or the pseudogene TRBV3-2) and TRBJ2-7; 10 positions match TRBD1. The CDR3 runs to 18 residues. Germline CDR1 and CDR2: LGHDT and YNNKEL (reference sequence). V lost 0 bases to trimming and J lost 3 bases; unmatched junction nucleotides: 11. CDR3 bases: TGTGCCAGCAGCCAAGATGGGACCGGGACAGGGGATAACTACGAGCAGTACTTC. The encoded protein is CASSQDGTGTGDNYEQYF.

The CDR3 region is CASSSGLGGTQYF. Written as DNA, the CDR3 is TGTGCCAGCAGTTCCGGACTGGGAGGGACCCAGTACTTC. The chain recombines TRBV27 with TRBJ2-5; TRBD2 is a possible D gene (6 bases). Germline CDR1 and CDR2: MNHEY and SMNVEV (reference sequence). The CDR3 loop spans 13 amino acids. V lost 4 bases, J lost 7 bases, and 13 bases lay in between.

The chain uses TRBV7-2 and TRBJ2-5, with 14 nucleotides matching TRBD2. Germline assignment: CDR1 SGHTA and CDR2 FQGNSA. V shed 1 base and J 5 bases; nucleotides not matched to a gene: 3. The CDR3 runs to 16 residues. CDR3: CASSLGLAGGRETQYF. The CDR3 DNA is TGTGCCAGCAGCTTAGGACTAGCGGGAGGGCGGGAGACCCAGTACTTC.

The CDR3 DNA reads as TGTGCCAGCAGCAGGACCGGACAGGGGGGCTACACCTTC. It translates to CASSRTGQGGYTF. The V gene is TRBV7-2, the J gene TRBJ1-2, with 9 bases lining up with TRBD1. The V gene end was trimmed by 5 bases and the J gene end by 8 bases; junction bases not matched to a gene: 6. Germline loops: CDR1 SGHTA, CDR2 FQGNSA. The CDR3 is 13 residues long.

The V gene is TRBV5-4, the J gene TRBJ2-1, with TRBD1 matching over 7 bases. CDR1 is SGHNT, CDR2 YYREEE, per germline (reference sequence). V shed 1 base, J shed 8 bases, and the junction held 3 bases outside the gene matches. The CDR3 spans 13 residues. The DNA for the CDR3 is TGTGCCAGCAGCTTGCAAGGGGGCGATGAGCAGTTCTTC. This encodes CASSLQGGDEQFF.

The V gene is TRBV5-1, the J gene TRBJ1-4; TRBD1 matches 8 bases. The CDR3 runs 17 residues. Germline V CDR1 and CDR2: SGHRS, YFSETQ. The V gene end was trimmed by 0 bases and the J gene end by 4 bases; junction bases not matched to a gene: 8. The CDR3 loop reads CASSLGLRQGLNEKLFF. The CDR3 DNA reads as TGCGCCAGCAGCTTGGGGCTACGACAGGGGCTTAATGAAAAACTGTTTTTT. The variable domain in full, with the rest retrieved from reference TRBV5-1 and TRBJ1-4, is KAGVTQTPRYLIKTRGQQVTLSCSPISGHRSVSWYQQTPGQGLQFLFEYFSETQRNKGNFPGRFSGRQFSNSRSEMNVSTLELGDSALYLCASSLGLRQGLNEKLFFGSGTQLSVL.

V gene TRBV6-5 combines with J gene TRBJ2-7, with 8 bases matching TRBD1. This CDR3 region has 13 residues. With 5 bases clipped from V and 9 bases from J, the junction kept 9 bases outside the gene matches. Germline loops: CDR1 MNHEY, CDR2 SVGAGI. CDR3 protein: CASSTDRDVGQYF. The DNA of the CDR3 is TGTGCCAGCAGTACGGACAGGGACGTAGGGCAGTACTTC.

The chain joins TRBV4-3 to TRBJ1-2, with 10 bases aligning to TRBD1. The CDR3 has 14 residues. In germline, CDR1 is LGHNA, CDR2 YSLEER. Germline trimming cut 1 base from V and 7 bases from J; bases unmatched to any gene: 3. DNA of the CDR3: TGCGCCAGCAGCCAAGGACAGGGGGCGGGTGGCTACACCTTC. Residues: CASSQGQGAGGYTF.

Only a few counts were recorded for this clone. This chain uses TRBV3-1 (or the pseudogene TRBV3-2) with TRBJ2-7; 11 bases agree with TRBD2. Trimming cost V 4 bases and J 4 bases; bases outside gene matches: 3. This CDR3 has 14 residues. Germline V gene lookup returns CDR1 LGHDT and CDR2 YNNKEL (reference sequence). In nucleotides, the CDR3 is TGTGCCAGCAGCCCCACTAGCGGGAGTTACGAGCAGTACTTC. It codes for CASSPTSGSYEQYF.

This sequence joins TRBV5-1 and TRBJ2-7; D is unresolved. This CDR3 is 13 amino acids long. The V end lost 5 bases, the J end lost 1 base, and 10 bases lay between the germline ends. In germline, CDR1 is SGHRS, CDR2 YFSETQ. Here the CDR3 reads CASRWAPSYEQYF. CDR3 nucleotide sequence: TGCGCCAGCAGGTGGGCGCCATCCTACGAGCAGTACTTC.

The CDR3 DNA reads as TGTGCCATCAGTGAGACGCGGACAGGGGCGAGCAATCAGCCCCAGCATTTT. Translation gives CAISETRTGASNQPQHF. This rearrangement joins TRBV10-3 to TRBJ1-5; 9 bases fit TRBD1. Losses at the gene ends were 2 bases for V and 1 base for J; bases not matched to a gene: 6. Per the germline V gene, CDR1 is ENHRY and CDR2 is SYGVKD. The CDR3 totals 17 residues.

The rearrangement uses TRBV19 and TRBJ2-2, with 10 bases fitting TRBD2. The V segment lost 5 bases and the J segment 1 base; nucleotides outside the gene matches: 7. In germline, CDR1 is LNHDA, CDR2 SQIVND (reference sequence). This CDR3 is built from 17 residues. This CDR3 is CASSPRLAGLNTGELFF. Written as DNA, the CDR3 is TGTGCCAGTAGTCCCCGACTAGCGGGCTTGAACACCGGGGAGCTGTTTTTT.

The chain carries TRBV7-2 and TRBJ2-3; D possibly corresponds to TRBD2 (5 bases). This CDR3 has 16 residues. Germline V gene sequence: CDR1 SGHTA, CDR2 FQGNSA. V lost 3 bases to trimming and J lost 5 bases, with 18 bases between them. CDR3 residues: CASSLGLAPGGDTQYF. The CDR3 nucleotides read TGTGCCAGCAGCTTGGGTTTGGCTCCTGGAGGAGATACGCAGTATTTT.

This chain's CDR3 is CSAGLSGAFF. As DNA, the CDR3 is TGCAGCGCAGGGCTGAGCGGGGCTTTCTTT. The V call is TRBV29-1, the J call TRBJ1-1; D is perhaps TRBD1 (5 bases). The ends were cut back, 7 bases at V and 11 bases at J, with 14 bases in the middle. Per the germline V gene, CDR1 is SQVTM and CDR2 is ANQGSEA. The CDR3 length is 10 residues. The variable domain in full, completed from reference TRBV29-1 and TRBJ1-1, reads SAVISQKPSRDICQRGTSLTIQCQVDSQVTMMFWYRQQPGQSLTLIATANQGSEATYESGFVIDKFPISRPNLTFSTLTVSNMSPEDSSIYLCSAGLSGAFFGQGTRLTVV.

The V call is TRBV5-4, the J call TRBJ2-7, with a possible D match to TRBD2 (5 bases). The length of the CDR3 is 13 residues. CDR1 and CDR2 (germline): SGHNT, YYREEE (reference sequence). Trimming removed 0 bases from V and 2 bases from J, with 6 bases in between. CDR3 protein: CASSLERTYEQYF. The DNA of the CDR3 is TGTGCCAGCAGCTTGGAGCGGACCTACGAGCAGTACTTC. The full variable domain, with the rest looked up from reference TRBV5-4 and TRBJ2-7, is ETGVTQSPTHLIKTRGQQVTLRCSSQSGHNTVSWYQQALGQGPQFIFQYYREEENGRGNFPPRFSGLQFPNYSSELNVNALELDDSALYLCASSLERTYEQYFGPGTRLTVT.

CDR3: CASSSSGRAGTDTQYF. DNA of the CDR3: TGTGCCAGCAGCTCTAGCGGGAGGGCCGGGACAGATACGCAGTATTTT. The chain joins TRBV5-4 to TRBJ2-3; TRBD2 matches 12 bases. There are 16 residues in the CDR3. Losses at the gene ends were 3 bases for V and 3 bases for J; bases not matched to a gene: 5. CDR1 is SGHNT and CDR2 is YYREEE in the germline V gene (reference sequence).

J is TRBJ1-4 and V is TRBV6-6, with D tentatively TRBD1 (6 bases). Germline CDR1 MNHNY, CDR2 SVGAGI (reference sequence). This CDR3 is 16 amino acids long. V gave up 4 bases and J gave up 7 bases, with 19 bases separating them. For the CDR3, the DNA is TGTGCCAGCAGTTCCCGGGGGGGCGATTTCGGTGAAAAACTGTTTTTT. Translating it yields CASSSRGGDFGEKLFF.